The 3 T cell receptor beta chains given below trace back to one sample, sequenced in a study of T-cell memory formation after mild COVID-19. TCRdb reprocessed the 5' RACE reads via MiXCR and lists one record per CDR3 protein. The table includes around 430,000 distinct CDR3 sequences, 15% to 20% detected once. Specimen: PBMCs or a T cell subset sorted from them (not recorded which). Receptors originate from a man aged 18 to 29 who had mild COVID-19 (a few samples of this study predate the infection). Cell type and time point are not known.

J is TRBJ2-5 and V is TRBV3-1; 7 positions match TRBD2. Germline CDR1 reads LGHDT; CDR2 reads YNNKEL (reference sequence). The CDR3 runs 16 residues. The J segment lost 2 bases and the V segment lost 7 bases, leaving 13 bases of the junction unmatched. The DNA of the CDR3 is TGTGCCAGCAAAATATTTGCTAGCGGCCTACAAGAGACCCAGTACTTC. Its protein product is CASKIFASGLQETQYF.

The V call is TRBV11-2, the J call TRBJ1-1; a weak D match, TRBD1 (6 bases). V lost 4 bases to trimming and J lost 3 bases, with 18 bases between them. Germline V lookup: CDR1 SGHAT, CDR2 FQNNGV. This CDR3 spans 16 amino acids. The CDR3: CASSSPLGGGYTEAFF. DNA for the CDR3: TGTGCCAGCAGCTCCCCGCTAGGGGGGGGTTACACTGAAGCTTTCTTT.

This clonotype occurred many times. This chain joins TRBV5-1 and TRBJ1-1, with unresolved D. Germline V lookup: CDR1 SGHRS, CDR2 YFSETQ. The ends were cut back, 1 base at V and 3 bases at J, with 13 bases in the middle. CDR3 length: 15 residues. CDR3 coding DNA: TGCGCCAGCAGCTTGTTAGCTAGTACGGACACTGAAGCTTTCTTT. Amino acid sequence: CASSLLASTDTEAFF.